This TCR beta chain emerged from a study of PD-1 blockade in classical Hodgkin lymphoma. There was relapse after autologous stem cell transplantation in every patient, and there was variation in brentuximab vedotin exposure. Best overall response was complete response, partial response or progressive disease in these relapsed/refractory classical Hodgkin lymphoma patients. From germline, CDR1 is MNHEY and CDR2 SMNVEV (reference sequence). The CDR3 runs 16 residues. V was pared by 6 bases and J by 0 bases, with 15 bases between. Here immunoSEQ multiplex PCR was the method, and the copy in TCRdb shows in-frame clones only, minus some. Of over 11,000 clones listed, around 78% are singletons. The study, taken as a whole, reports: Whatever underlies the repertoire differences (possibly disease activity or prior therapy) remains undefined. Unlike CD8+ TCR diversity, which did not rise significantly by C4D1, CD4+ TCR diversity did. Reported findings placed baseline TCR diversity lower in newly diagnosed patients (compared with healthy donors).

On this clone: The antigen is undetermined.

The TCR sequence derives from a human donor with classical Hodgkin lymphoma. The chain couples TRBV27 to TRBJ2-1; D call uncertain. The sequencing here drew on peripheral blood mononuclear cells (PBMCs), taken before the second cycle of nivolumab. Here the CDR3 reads CASRLLDGFSYNEQFF. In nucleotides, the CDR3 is TGTGCCAGCAGACTCTTAGATGGCTTCTCCTACAATGAGCAGTTCTTC.